This TCR beta chain was identified in a study of PD-1 blockade in classical Hodgkin lymphoma. Findings and limits, study-wide: A significant rise in TCR diversity was seen by C4D1 for CD4+ cells but not for CD8+ cells. Reported findings placed baseline TCR diversity lower in newly diagnosed patients (compared with healthy donors).

TCRdb's table, derived via immunoSEQ multiplex PCR, lists solely in-frame clones and lacks some. Of under 30,000 clones listed, about 71% are singletons. Each of the patients experienced relapse following autologous stem cell transplantation, and their brentuximab vedotin exposure differed. About this clone: Its specificity is unknown.

This receptor was taken from a human donor with classical Hodgkin lymphoma. Sequencing used peripheral blood mononuclear cells (PBMCs), obtained at baseline.

The CDR3: CASRAGRNYGYTF. The CDR3 DNA follows: TGTGCCAGCAGGGCCGGGAGGAACTATGGCTACACCTTC. The rearrangement uses TRBV2 and TRBJ1-2; D is undetermined. The CDR3 extends over 13 amino acids. The germline V and J ends were trimmed by 6 bases and 2 bases, with 10 bases remaining between them. From germline, CDR1 is SNHLY and CDR2 FYNNEI.